This TCR beta chain was captured in a study of cytotoxic CD8 clonotypes in ibrutinib-treated CLL. Sequencing was designed to attain a depth spanning 1 in 200,000 to 1 in 1 million T cells. TCRdb's table, derived via immunoSEQ multiplex PCR, lists solely in-frame clones and lacks some. The sample lists 250,000 to 350,000 clones, roughly four fifths occurring once. Points on this clone: Its target is not known.

This CDR3 contains 15 residues. V dropped 4 bases and J dropped 4; count of bases not matched to a gene: 8. The germline gives CDR1 MNHEY, CDR2 SMNVEV (reference sequence). Study findings and constraints: Clonotypes that were public were uncommon, and they contracted or stayed stable on treatment.

Specimen: PBMCs, collected at disease progression, from a patient treated with ibrutinib. This sequence was found in a human donor with chronic lymphocytic leukemia. The V gene is TRBV27, the J gene TRBJ2-3; the match to TRBD2 covers 7 bases. The CDR3 loop reads CASSWTSREADTQYF. The CDR3 DNA reads TGTGCCAGCAGTTGGACCTCCCGGGAGGCAGATACGCAGTATTTT.